The following is a T cell receptor beta chain sequence with its context. Its antigen is not identified. Germline assignment: CDR1 MNHNY and CDR2 SVGAGI (reference sequence). V was trimmed by 0 bases and J by 2 bases, leaving 9 bases between them. CDR3 length: 15 residues. This sample was taken from a study of cytomegalovirus exposure and HLA in healthy donors. Regarding the study as a whole: According to the study, roughly 160 TCR beta chains were cytomegalovirus-associated.

Profiling relied on immunoSEQ multiplex PCR, and the TCRdb table lists in-frame clones only, not all of them. The sample includes over 100,000 clones, 70% to 90% seen only once; the top ten take roughly 6.3%. The chain carries TRBV6-6 and TRBJ2-3, with a tentative D call TRBD2 (5 bases). This receptor was taken from a woman younger than 35 in good health and CMV-seropositive. Sequenced material: PBMCs. The CDR3 DNA reads TGTGCCAGCAGTTACTCCCGAGGGAACACAGATACGCAGTATTTT. Its translation is CASSYSRGNTDTQYF.